The next 18 T cell receptor beta chains were all read from a single sample in a study of cytotoxic CD8 clonotypes in ibrutinib-treated CLL. The repertoire was sequenced with immunoSEQ multiplex PCR; TCRdb's copy has only in-frame clones and lacks some. The sample lists about 29,000 clones, 60% to 85% occurring once. The source material was PBMCs, sampled after 36 months of ibrutinib treatment. The receptors come from a human donor with chronic lymphocytic leukemia.

In its sample, this clone was seen once. J is TRBJ1-4 and V is TRBV27; D is possibly TRBD1 (5 bases). Germline V CDR1 and CDR2: MNHEY, SMNVEV (reference sequence). Trimming pared 1 base from V and 4 bases from J, leaving 7 bases between. The length of the CDR3 is 14 residues. CDR3 DNA: TGTGCCAGCAGTTTATGGGGACTTAATGAAAAACTGTTTTTT. It is translated as CASSLWGLNEKLFF.

CDR3 sequence: CASSAWGGDDYGYTF. In nucleotides, the CDR3 is TGCGCCAGCAGCGCCTGGGGAGGGGACGACTATGGCTACACCTTC. The V call is TRBV5-1, the J call TRBJ1-2; D may be TRBD1 (5 bases). The CDR3 extends over 15 amino acids. Germline assignment: CDR1 SGHRS and CDR2 YFSETQ. The V end lost 4 bases, the J end lost 3 bases, and 16 bases lay between the germline ends.

The J gene is TRBJ1-1, the V gene TRBV19; no firm D call. The CDR3 spans 10 residues. Trimming pared 7 bases from V and 7 bases from J, leaving 7 bases between. From germline, CDR1 is LNHDA and CDR2 SQIVND (reference sequence). The chain's CDR3 is CASIRNEAFF. CDR3 bases: TGTGCCAGTATTCGGAATGAAGCTTTCTTT. Using reference TRBV19 and TRBJ1-1 for the parts outside the CDR3, the full variable domain is DGGITQSPKYLFRKEGQNVTLSCEQNLNHDAMYWYRQDPGQGLRLIYYSQIVNDFQKGDIAEGYSVSREKKESFPLTVTSAQKNPTAFYLCASIRNEAFFGQGTRLTVV.

J is TRBJ2-1 and V is TRBV6-1; D is possibly TRBD2 (5 bases). The CDR3 is made up of 15 amino acids. Between the trimmed V and J ends, which lost 0 bases and 1 base, there was a span of 7 bases. Germline V CDR1 and CDR2: MNHNS, SASEGT. The CDR3: CASSEATTSYNEQFF. The CDR3 DNA reads as TGTGCCAGCAGTGAAGCGACTACGTCCTACAATGAGCAGTTCTTC.

The gene calls are TRBV6-6 and TRBJ2-3, with 8 bases that match TRBD1. Germline V gives CDR1 MNHNY, CDR2 SVGAGI (reference sequence). The CDR3 sequence is 15 residues long. V was clipped by 6 bases and J by 1 base; unmatched bases: 6. CDR3 in DNA: TGTGCCAGCAGCCCGGGACAGGCACGCACAGATACGCAGTATTTT. Translated, it gives CASSPGQARTDTQYF.

The V gene is TRBV5-4, the J gene TRBJ1-1; weak D call: TRBD1 (6 bases). CDR1 SGHNT and CDR2 YYREEE come from the germline V gene (reference sequence). With 0 bases removed from V and 2 bases from J, the gap between germline ends came to 17 bases. This CDR3 comprises 17 residues. CDR3 bases: TGTGCCAGCAGCTTGGAACAGTGGGAGGGACAAAACACTGAAGCTTTCTTT. It specifies CASSLEQWEGQNTEAFF.

This sequence joins TRBV2 and TRBJ1-6; a weak D match, TRBD1 (6 bases). From germline, CDR1 is SNHLY and CDR2 FYNNEI. Trimming removed 6 bases from V and 3 bases from J, with 9 bases in between. The CDR3 sequence is 14 residues long. The CDR3 loop reads CASRPDSYNSPLHF. The DNA of the CDR3 is TGTGCCAGCAGGCCGGACAGCTATAATTCACCCCTCCACTTT.

This clone was counted between two and nine times. J is TRBJ2-4 and V is TRBV19; the D gene is possibly TRBD1 (6 bases). The CDR3 totals 14 residues. Germline V lookup: CDR1 LNHDA, CDR2 SQIVND (reference sequence). V was trimmed by 4 bases and J by 0 bases, leaving 7 bases between them. The CDR3 coding sequence is TGTGCCAGTAGTACCAGGGGAGCCAAAAACATTCAGTACTTC. Translation: CASSTRGAKNIQYF.

This rearrangement joins TRBV5-4 to TRBJ2-7; D possibly corresponds to TRBD1 (6 bases). Per the germline V gene, CDR1 is SGHNT and CDR2 is YYREEE (reference sequence). The CDR3 length is 15 residues. V was pared by 0 bases and J by 4 bases, with 14 bases between. CDR3 sequence reads: CASSLAGTSLYEQYF. CDR3 DNA sequence: TGTGCCAGCAGCTTGGCCGGGACATCCTTATACGAGCAGTACTTC.

The chain links TRBV6-1 to TRBJ1-1, with TRBD1 matching 9 bases. The CDR3 contains 14 residues. Germline V gives CDR1 MNHNS, CDR2 SASEGT. Trimming cost V 5 bases and J 6 bases; bases outside gene matches: 7. CDR3 DNA: TGTGCCAGCAGTTGGGGACAGGGAGGTTCTGAAGCTTTCTTT. Translating gives CASSWGQGGSEAFF.

The V gene is TRBV7-9, the J gene TRBJ2-7, with D maybe TRBD2 (7 bases). V shed 0 bases and J shed 1 base, with 10 bases lying between them. The CDR3 spans 15 residues. CDR1 SEHNR and CDR2 FQNEAQ come from the germline V gene (reference sequence). DNA of the CDR3: TGTGCCAGCAGCTTAGCGGGGGGGCCATCCTACGAGCAGTACTTC. Translated: CASSLAGGPSYEQYF.

This clone appeared a few times. The V call is TRBV4-1, the J call TRBJ1-5; D gene ambiguous. Trimming took 0 bases from V and 0 from J, leaving 6 bases between them. The V gene's germline CDR1 is MGHRA and CDR2 YSYEKL. This CDR3 spans 15 amino acids. The CDR3 protein is CASSQEGYSNQPQHF. Here the CDR3 DNA reads TGCGCCAGCAGCCAAGAAGGGTATAGCAATCAGCCCCAGCATTTT.

The rearrangement joins TRBV4-1 to TRBJ1-2; tentatively, D is TRBD1 (6 bases). Germline CDR1 and CDR2: MGHRA and YSYEKL. Trimming left V 1 base short and J 4 bases short, with 13 bases between. The CDR3 length is 15 residues. The CDR3 DNA sequence: TGCGCCAGCAGCCAAGGGACAGCTCTATCCTATGGCTACACCTTC. Its translation is CASSQGTALSYGYTF.

The chain has TRBV29-1 and TRBJ2-3; 7 positions agree with TRBD2. The CDR3 is 14 residues long. CDR1 is SQVTM, CDR2 ANQGSEA, per germline. V lost 4 bases and J lost 1; bases outside the gene matches: 5. CDR3 protein: CSVVGRGGTDTQYF. The CDR3 DNA is TGCAGCGTTGTTGGTCGGGGGGGCACAGATACGCAGTATTTT.

This sequence joins TRBV18 and TRBJ1-5, with D possibly being TRBD1 (5 bases). This CDR3 region has 15 residues. V lost 6 bases, J lost 3 bases, and 15 bases lay in between. The V gene's germline CDR1 is KGHSH and CDR2 LQKENI. CDR3 sequence: CASSRQLSPNQPQHF. The CDR3 bases are TGTGCCAGCTCGCGACAGTTAAGCCCCAATCAGCCCCAGCATTTT.

This clone was seen only a few times. This chain uses TRBV6-5 with TRBJ1-6, with TRBD1 matching 7 bases. The CDR3 is 14 residues long. With V trimmed by 5 bases and J by 10 bases, 8 bases remained unmatched. Germline lookup yields CDR1 MNHEY and CDR2 SVGAGI. CDR3 protein: CASSITGAESPLHF. The CDR3 region has the DNA TGTGCCAGCAGTATTACAGGGGCGGAATCACCCCTCCACTTT.

This sequence joins TRBV4-1 and TRBJ2-1; TRBD2 agrees at 7 bases. Germline V CDR1 and CDR2: MGHRA, YSYEKL. The CDR3 runs to 16 residues. The V segment lost 1 base and the J segment 3 bases; nucleotides outside the gene matches: 6. CDR3 amino acids: CASSQVVGGVYNEQFF. For the CDR3, the DNA is TGCGCCAGCAGCCAAGTCGTGGGGGGGGTCTACAATGAGCAGTTCTTC.

The V call is TRBV5-6, the J call TRBJ1-4; D is possibly TRBD1 (6 bases). CDR3 length equals 16 residues. Trimming stripped 0 bases from V and 4 bases from J, with 13 bases between. Germline CDR1 is SGHDT and CDR2 is YYEEEE. The CDR3 spells CASSLGFSGVNEKLFF. In DNA, the CDR3 is TGTGCCAGCAGCTTGGGTTTTTCAGGGGTTAATGAAAAACTGTTTTTT.